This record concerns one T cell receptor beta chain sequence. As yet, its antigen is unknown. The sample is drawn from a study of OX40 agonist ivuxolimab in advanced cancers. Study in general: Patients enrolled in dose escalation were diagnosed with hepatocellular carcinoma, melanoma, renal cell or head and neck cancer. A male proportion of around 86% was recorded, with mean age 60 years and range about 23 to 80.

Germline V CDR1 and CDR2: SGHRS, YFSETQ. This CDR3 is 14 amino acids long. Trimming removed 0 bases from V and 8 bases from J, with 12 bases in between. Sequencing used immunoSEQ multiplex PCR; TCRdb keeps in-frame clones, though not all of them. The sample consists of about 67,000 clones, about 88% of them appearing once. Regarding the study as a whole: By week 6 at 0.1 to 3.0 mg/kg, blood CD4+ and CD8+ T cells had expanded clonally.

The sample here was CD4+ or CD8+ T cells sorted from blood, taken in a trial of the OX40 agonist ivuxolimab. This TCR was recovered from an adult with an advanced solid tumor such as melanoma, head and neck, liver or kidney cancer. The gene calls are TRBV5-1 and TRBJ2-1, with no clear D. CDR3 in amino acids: CASSLGVASHEQFF. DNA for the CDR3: TGCGCCAGCAGCTTGGGGGTAGCCAGCCATGAGCAGTTCTTC.